The 9 T cell receptor beta chains listed next were all sequenced from one sample in a study of blood T cell repertoires in COVID-19. Some clones are missing from TCRdb's copy, which holds only in-frame ones; the method was immunoSEQ multiplex PCR. The data show 300,000 or so clones, 83% seen once. The sequenced sample consisted of peripheral blood. Source of these receptors: a woman in her forties or fifties with acute or convalescent COVID-19.

The V call is TRBV5-1, the J call TRBJ2-2; perhaps TRBD1 as D (6 bases). CDR3 length: 14 residues. CDR1 is SGHRS, CDR2 YFSETQ, per germline. Trimming shortened V by 6 bases and J by 3 bases, and 12 bases separated the two germline ends. The CDR3 sequence is CASTVGADTGELFF. The DNA for the CDR3 is TGCGCCAGCACCGTGGGGGCTGACACCGGGGAGCTGTTTTTT.

The chain joins TRBV15 to TRBJ2-5, with D unresolved. The CDR3 has 17 amino acids. Deletions cut 0 bases from V and 2 bases from J, with 16 bases between. Germline loops: CDR1 LNHNV, CDR2 YYDKDF (reference sequence). CDR3 region: CATSREITAATQETQYF. DNA of the CDR3: TGTGCCACCAGCAGAGAGATTACGGCGGCGACTCAAGAGACCCAGTACTTC.

This clone was seen a few times. The chain uses TRBV5-4 and TRBJ2-5, with a weak D call TRBD2 (6 bases). The germline V gene encodes CDR1 SGHNT and CDR2 YYREEE (reference sequence). The CDR3 runs 15 residues. V gave up 0 bases and J gave up 0 bases, with 9 bases separating them. The CDR3 sequence: CASSLVAANQETQYF. The CDR3 DNA reads as TGTGCCAGCAGCTTGGTAGCGGCTAACCAAGAGACCCAGTACTTC.

The chain recombines TRBV3-1 (or the pseudogene TRBV3-2) with TRBJ1-2; 9 nucleotides align to TRBD1. The CDR3 covers 14 residues. V lost 3 bases and J lost 4; bases outside the gene matches: 3. Germline assignment: CDR1 LGHDT and CDR2 YNNKEL (reference sequence). In DNA, the CDR3 is TGTGCCAGCAGCCATTGGGGACAGGGCTATGGCTACACCTTC. It yields the protein CASSHWGQGYGYTF.

The rearrangement links TRBV11-2 to TRBJ1-1; D unclear. The V end was cut by 5 bases, the J end by 4 bases, with 14 bases between. CDR1 and CDR2 (germline): SGHAT, FQNNGV. The CDR3 extends over 14 amino acids. Here the CDR3 DNA reads TGTGCCAGCAGCCGGCTGATGGAGGGCACTGAAGCTTTCTTT. It is translated as CASSRLMEGTEAFF.

The gene calls are TRBV19 and TRBJ1-5; D may be TRBD1 (5 bases). Trimming pared 3 bases from V and 7 bases from J, leaving 10 bases between. CDR1 is LNHDA, CDR2 SQIVND, per germline (reference sequence). This CDR3 is 13 amino acids long. CDR3 sequence reads: CASSMGGGQPQHF. The DNA for the CDR3 is TGTGCCAGTAGTATGGGGGGTGGACAGCCCCAGCATTTT.

V is TRBV4-2 and J is TRBJ2-5; D perhaps matches TRBD2 (5 bases). V lost 0 bases and J 3 bases, leaving 11 bases between the germline ends. Germline assignment: CDR1 LGHNA and CDR2 YNFKEQ. The CDR3 has 15 amino acids. CDR3 residues: CASSQEASFEETQYF. The CDR3 DNA reads as TGTGCCAGCAGCCAAGAGGCTAGCTTCGAAGAGACCCAGTACTTC.

Here the CDR3 reads CASSGQGPNTEAFF. CDR3 nucleotides: TGCGCCAGCAGCGGACAGGGCCCGAACACTGAAGCTTTCTTT. V gene TRBV5-1 combines with J gene TRBJ1-1, with TRBD1 matching 8 bases. The length of the CDR3 is 14 residues. The V segment lost 4 bases and the J segment 1 base; nucleotides outside the gene matches: 3. Germline V lookup: CDR1 SGHRS, CDR2 YFSETQ.

The chain couples TRBV11-2 to TRBJ2-3, with 7 bases lining up with TRBD1. Losses at the gene ends were 3 bases for V and 2 bases for J; bases not matched to a gene: 5. The CDR3 sequence is 15 residues long. CDR1 is SGHAT, CDR2 FQNNGV, per germline. CDR3 sequence: CASSLTGNPTDTQYF. The CDR3 bases are TGTGCCAGCAGCTTGACAGGGAACCCCACAGATACGCAGTATTTT.